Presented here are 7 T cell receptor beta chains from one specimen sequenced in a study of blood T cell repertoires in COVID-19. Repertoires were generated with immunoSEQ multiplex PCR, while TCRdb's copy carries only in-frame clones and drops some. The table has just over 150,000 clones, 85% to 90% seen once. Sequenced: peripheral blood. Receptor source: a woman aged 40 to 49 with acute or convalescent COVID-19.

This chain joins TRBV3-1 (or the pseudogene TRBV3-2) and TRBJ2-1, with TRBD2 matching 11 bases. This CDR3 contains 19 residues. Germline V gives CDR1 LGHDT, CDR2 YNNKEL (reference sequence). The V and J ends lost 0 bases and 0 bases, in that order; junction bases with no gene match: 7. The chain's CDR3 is CASSQDQGLAESSYNEQFF. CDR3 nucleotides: TGTGCCAGCAGCCAAGATCAGGGACTAGCGGAAAGCTCCTACAATGAGCAGTTCTTC.

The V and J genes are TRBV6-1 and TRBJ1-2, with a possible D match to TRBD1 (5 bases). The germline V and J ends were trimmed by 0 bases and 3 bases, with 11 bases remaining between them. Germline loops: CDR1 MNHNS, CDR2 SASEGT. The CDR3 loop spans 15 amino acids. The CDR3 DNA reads TGTGCCAGCAGTGAAGCCACAGGAGCCTACTATGGCTACACCTTC. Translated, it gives CASSEATGAYYGYTF.

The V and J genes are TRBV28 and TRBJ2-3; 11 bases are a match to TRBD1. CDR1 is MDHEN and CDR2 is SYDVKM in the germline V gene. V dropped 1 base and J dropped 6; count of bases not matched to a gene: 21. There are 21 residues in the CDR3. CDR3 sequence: CASSLYYRVANPDRGRDTQYF. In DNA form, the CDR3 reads TGTGCCAGCAGTTTATATTATAGGGTTGCCAATCCGGACAGGGGGCGGGATACGCAGTATTTT.

CDR3 region: CASSAGGIPYEQYF. The CDR3 DNA reads TGTGCCAGCAGTGCAGGGGGGATTCCCTACGAGCAGTACTTC. V gene TRBV28 combines with J gene TRBJ2-7; a weak D match, TRBD1 (7 bases). The V end lost 5 bases, the J end lost 2 bases, and 13 bases lay between the germline ends. Germline V lookup: CDR1 MDHEN, CDR2 SYDVKM. The CDR3 extends over 14 amino acids.

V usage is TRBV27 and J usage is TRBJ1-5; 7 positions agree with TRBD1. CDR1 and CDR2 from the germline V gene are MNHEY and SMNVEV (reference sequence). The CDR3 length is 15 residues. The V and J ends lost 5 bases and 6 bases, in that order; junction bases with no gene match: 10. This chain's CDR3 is CASSQDQGVGQPQHF. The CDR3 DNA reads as TGTGCCAGCAGTCAAGATCAGGGGGTAGGTCAGCCCCAGCATTTT.

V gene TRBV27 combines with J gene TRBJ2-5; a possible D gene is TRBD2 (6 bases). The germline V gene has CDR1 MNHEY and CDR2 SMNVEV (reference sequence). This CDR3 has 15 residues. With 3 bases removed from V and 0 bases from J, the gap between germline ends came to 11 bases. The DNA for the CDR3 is TGTGCCAGCAGTTTGGGGGGAGGCTACCAAGAGACCCAGTACTTC. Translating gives CASSLGGGYQETQYF.

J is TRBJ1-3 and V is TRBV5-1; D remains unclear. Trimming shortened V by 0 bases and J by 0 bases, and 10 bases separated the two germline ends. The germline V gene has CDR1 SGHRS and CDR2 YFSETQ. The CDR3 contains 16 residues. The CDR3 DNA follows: TGCGCCAGCAGCTTGGTAGCTATCCGCTCTGGAAACACCATATATTTT. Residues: CASSLVAIRSGNTIYF.